The 20 T cell receptor beta chains reported below all come from one sample, sequenced in a study of T cells in Graves' hyperthyroidism and ophthalmopathy. RNA transcripts yielded amplified TCR beta CDR3 regions. Carried out on the TCR CDR3, a first-round RT-PCR used the HTBI primer set. From the multiplex PCR reads, TCRdb called clonotypes with MiXCR, one entry per CDR3 protein. The sample includes 450,000 to 500,000 distinct CDR3 sequences, less than 25% of them seen just once. The sequenced sample was blood. All receptors come from a woman in her 70s with Graves' ophthalmopathy.

The rearrangement joins TRBV7-9 to TRBJ2-7; no firm D call. This CDR3 is 13 amino acids long. V was pared by 5 bases and J by 7 bases, with 15 bases between. CDR1 SEHNR and CDR2 FQNEAQ come from the germline V gene (reference sequence). For the CDR3, the DNA is TGTGCCAGCAGCCCCACGTCAAGACCAGAGCAGTACTTC. Its translation: CASSPTSRPEQYF.

This clonotype was picked up many times. CDR3 amino acids: CATSLDVRTEAFF. CDR3 nucleotides: TGTGCCACCAGCCTAGACGTGAGAACTGAAGCTTTCTTT. This chain uses TRBV15 with TRBJ1-1; D uncertain. CDR3 length: 13 amino acids. Germline V gives CDR1 LNHNV, CDR2 YYDKDF (reference sequence). Between the trimmed V and J ends, which lost 5 bases and 5 bases, there was a span of 12 bases.

This clonotype was recorded a few times. The rearrangement links TRBV2 to TRBJ2-1; tentatively, D is TRBD2 (5 bases). V was cut by 6 bases and J by 7 bases, with 7 bases left in between. This CDR3 has 11 residues. Germline V gives CDR1 SNHLY, CDR2 FYNNEI. The DNA for the CDR3 is TGTGCCAGCAGGAGGGAGAATGAGCAGTTCTTC. It specifies CASRRENEQFF.

This chain uses TRBV30 with TRBJ2-1; D unresolved. The germline V gene encodes CDR1 GTSNPN and CDR2 SVGIG (reference sequence). With 0 bases removed from V and 3 bases from J, the gap between germline ends came to 12 bases. CDR3 length: 15 amino acids. The CDR3 DNA reads TGTGCCTGGAGTGTACGAGGAGCGAACTACAATGAGCAGTTCTTC. It is translated as CAWSVRGANYNEQFF.

This clonotype appeared a few times. The rearrangement joins TRBV5-1 to TRBJ1-2, with D uncertain. CDR1 and CDR2 (germline): SGHRS, YFSETQ. V lost 1 base and J lost 3, with 7 bases in between. The CDR3 totals 13 residues. CDR3 protein: CASSLRRDYGYTF. CDR3 bases: TGCGCCAGCAGCTTGAGAAGGGACTATGGCTACACCTTC.

CDR3 in amino acids: CASSIDLSLNEKLFF. For the CDR3, the DNA is TGTGCCAGCAGTATCGACCTCTCCCTCAATGAAAAACTGTTTTTT. The J gene is TRBJ1-4, the V gene TRBV28; D is ambiguous. This CDR3 is 15 amino acids long. Germline assignment: CDR1 MDHEN and CDR2 SYDVKM. Trimming stripped 5 bases from V and 5 bases from J, with 15 bases between.

This clonotype came up many times. The rearrangement joins TRBV18 to TRBJ1-1; tentative D call: TRBD1 (5 bases). The CDR3 contains 14 residues. Deletions cut 0 bases from V and 4 bases from J, with 9 bases between. The germline V gene has CDR1 KGHSH and CDR2 LQKENI. The CDR3 loop is CASSPPQRGTEAFF. CDR3 nucleotides: TGTGCCAGCTCACCACCACAGAGGGGCACTGAAGCTTTCTTT.

The chain couples TRBV6-1 to TRBJ2-4, with 8 bases lining up with TRBD2. The CDR3 loop spans 17 amino acids. Germline lookup yields CDR1 MNHNS and CDR2 SASEGT. V shed 0 bases and J 6 bases; nucleotides not matched to a gene: 10. The DNA of the CDR3 is TGTGCCAGCAGTGAAGCTCCAGCGGGAGATCGGCGAAACATTCAGTACTTC. It translates to CASSEAPAGDRRNIQYF.

The sample holds many counts of this clonotype. The chain combines TRBV2 with TRBJ2-2; perhaps D is TRBD1 or TRBD2 (5 bases each). CDR3 length: 15 residues. Germline assignment: CDR1 SNHLY and CDR2 FYNNEI. Trimming stripped 7 bases from V and 4 bases from J, with 16 bases between. The CDR3 region has the DNA TGTGCCAGCATGCAGGGCAGGGCGGGCACCGGGGAGCTGTTTTTT. As protein: CASMQGRAGTGELFF.

This clonotype has only a few counts. The CDR3 loop reads CASRPSGINTGELFF. As DNA, the CDR3 is TGTGCCAGCCGGCCTAGCGGGATTAACACCGGGGAGCTGTTTTTT. The chain has TRBV7-3 and TRBJ2-2, with 9 bases matching TRBD2. V lost 8 bases, J lost 2 bases, and 6 bases stayed unmatched. The CDR3 has 15 amino acids. Germline loops: CDR1 SGHTA, CDR2 FQGTGA.

The gene calls are TRBV19 and TRBJ1-5; D is unresolved. The CDR3 runs 13 residues. V was shortened by 6 bases and J by 2 bases, with 8 bases between the two germline ends. Germline loops: CDR1 LNHDA, CDR2 SQIVND (reference sequence). The CDR3 coding sequence is TGTGCCAGTAGGGAGATTGGCAATCAGCCCCAGCATTTT. Its protein product is CASREIGNQPQHF.

This clonotype has only a few counts. The rearrangement links TRBV28 to TRBJ1-2; 9 bases map to TRBD1. Per germline, CDR1 MDHEN and CDR2 SYDVKM. The junction had 10 bases not matched to a gene; V was cut back by 5 bases and J by 6 bases. This CDR3 is built from 15 residues. CDR3 sequence: CASSQQPGQGNGYTF. The CDR3 coding sequence is TGTGCCAGCAGTCAACAACCGGGACAGGGAAATGGCTACACCTTC.

This chain connects TRBV2 to TRBJ1-5, with 11 positions matching TRBD1. This CDR3 has 15 amino acids. Germline CDR1 SNHLY, CDR2 FYNNEI. V was clipped by 11 bases and J by 4 bases; unmatched bases: 10. In DNA form, the CDR3 reads TGTGCCGGGGGACAGGGGGGACATCGGAATCAGCCCCAGCATTTT. Amino acids: CAGGQGGHRNQPQHF.

V is TRBV20-1 and J is TRBJ1-4; D gene unclear. Germline V gene data show CDR1 as DFQATT and CDR2 as SNEGSKA (reference sequence). The V end lost 5 bases, the J end lost 0 bases, and 13 bases lay between the germline ends. The CDR3 runs 15 residues. The CDR3 reads CSAGRPLATNEKLFF. The CDR3, as DNA: TGCAGTGCTGGCAGGCCCCTCGCAACTAATGAAAAACTGTTTTTT.

The chain is built from TRBV20-1 and TRBJ2-2; 7 bases are a match to TRBD2. The germline CDR1 and CDR2 sequences are DFQATT and SNEGSKA (reference sequence). CDR3 size: 14 residues. Losses at the gene ends were 6 bases for V and 4 bases for J; bases not matched to a gene: 8. The CDR3 region has the DNA TGCAGTGCGTTGACTAGCAGGCTCACCGGGGAGCTGTTTTTT. Translation: CSALTSRLTGELFF.

This clonotype was observed a few times. V usage is TRBV7-9 and J usage is TRBJ1-2; a possible D gene is TRBD1 (5 bases). This CDR3 comprises 15 residues. V lost 6 bases and J 8 bases, leaving 22 bases between the germline ends. The germline gives CDR1 SEHNR, CDR2 FQNEAQ (reference sequence). In nucleotides, the CDR3 is TGTGCCAGCAGATGGGGCACCGCCACTATGATGGGCTACACCTTC. Translating it yields CASRWGTATMMGYTF.

The chain uses TRBV7-9 and TRBJ1-4; D possibly corresponds to TRBD1 (6 bases). Germline V gene lookup returns CDR1 SEHNR and CDR2 FQNEAQ (reference sequence). Trimming took 3 bases from V and 8 from J, leaving 10 bases between them. CDR3 length: 13 amino acids. CDR3 sequence: CASSFGTLEKLFF. CDR3 bases: TGTGCCAGCAGCTTTGGGACACTAGAAAAACTGTTTTTT.

The chain couples TRBV30 to TRBJ1-4; no firm D call. The CDR3 covers 13 residues. Germline V gene sequence: CDR1 GTSNPN, CDR2 SVGIG (reference sequence). The V and J ends lost 0 bases and 5 bases respectively, with 7 bases between them. CDR3 in amino acids: CAWSVIGNEKLFF. In DNA form, the CDR3 reads TGTGCCTGGAGTGTAATCGGGAATGAAAAACTGTTTTTT.

J is TRBJ2-1 and V is TRBV28, with 12 nucleotides matching TRBD2. The germline CDR1 and CDR2 sequences are MDHEN and SYDVKM. CDR3 length: 15 residues. V shed 3 bases, J shed 6 bases, and the junction held 3 bases outside the gene matches. CDR3 nucleotide sequence: TGTGCCAGCAGTTTGGGACTAGCGGGTACCAATGAGCAGTTCTTC. It yields the protein CASSLGLAGTNEQFF.

The gene calls are TRBV6-1 and TRBJ2-7, with D perhaps matching TRBD1 or TRBD2 (5 bases each). CDR1 and CDR2 (germline): MNHNS, SASEGT. The CDR3 totals 14 residues. The V and J ends lost 5 bases and 2 bases respectively, with 13 bases between them. CDR3 sequence: CASSSRDLTYEQYF. CDR3 DNA: TGTGCCAGCAGTTCCCGGGACCTGACCTACGAGCAGTACTTC.